These T cell receptor beta chains were read from a single sample in a study of tumor-infiltrating lymphocytes in oesophageal squamous cell carcinoma. TCRdb redid the calling of the PCR reads with MiXCR, one entry per CDR3 protein. In the table there are 12,000 or so distinct CDR3 sequences, 50% to 65% of which are singletons. The sequencing input was esophageal tumor tissue. The source of these receptors is a female donor with esophageal squamous cell carcinoma. Both conserved end residues are part of each CDR3. Each record gives: D gene, clone size, V gene, J gene, CDR3 DNA, CDR3 protein. The D gene is left open where the match is weak. Clone size, where shown, is once, few, many, or a class for clones that have expanded.

D gene: TRBD2
clone size: -
V gene: TRBV7-2
J gene: TRBJ2-7
CDR3 DNA: TGTGCCAGCAGCTTGCTAGCGGGGGGGAGTAGCACGCCCTACGAGCAGTACTTC
CDR3 protein: CASSLLAGGSSTPYEQYF

D gene: TRBD2
clone size: -
V gene: TRBV10-1
J gene: TRBJ2-1
CDR3 DNA: TGCGCCAGCAGTCCCCTGGGGAGCGGGAGGTGGTTCTTC
CDR3 protein: CASSPLGSGRWFF

D gene: -
clone size: -
V gene: TRBV6-2/TRBV6-3
J gene: TRBJ1-1
CDR3 DNA: TGTGCCAGCAGCCCACAGTACACTGAAGCTTTCTTT
CDR3 protein: CASSPQYTEAFF

D gene: -
clone size: once
V gene: TRBV6-1
J gene: TRBJ2-7
CDR3 DNA: TGTGCCAGCAGTAACCAGCCGAGCTCCTACGAGCAGTACTTC
CDR3 protein: CASSNQPSSYEQYF

D gene: TRBD2
clone size: -
V gene: TRBV6-6
J gene: TRBJ2-1
CDR3 DNA: TGTGCCAGCAGTTACTCACCGGGACTAGCTTCCAATGAGCAGTTCTTC
CDR3 protein: CASSYSPGLASNEQFF

D gene: TRBD2
clone size: -
V gene: TRBV7-4
J gene: TRBJ2-7
CDR3 DNA: TGTGCCTACGCGGGAGGGCTAGCGGGAGGCTCGGCCTACGAGCAGTACTTC
CDR3 protein: CAYAGGLAGGSAYEQYF

D gene: TRBD2
clone size: -
V gene: TRBV28
J gene: TRBJ2-3
CDR3 DNA: TGTGCCAGCAGTCCGGGACTAGCGTTAAGCACAGATACGCAGTATTTT
CDR3 protein: CASSPGLALSTDTQYF

D gene: -
clone size: few
V gene: TRBV7-2
J gene: TRBJ1-6
CDR3 DNA: TGTGCCAGCAGCTCGGACAGTTATAATTCACCCCTCCACTTT
CDR3 protein: CASSSDSYNSPLHF

D gene: -
clone size: few
V gene: TRBV7-6
J gene: TRBJ2-5
CDR3 DNA: TGTGCCAGCAGCTTAGTTAGTCCCAGGGGTAAAGAGACCCAGTACTTC
CDR3 protein: CASSLVSPRGKETQYF

D gene: -
clone size: -
V gene: TRBV10-2
J gene: TRBJ2-2
CDR3 DNA: TGCGCCACCCAGCGGACGAACACCGGGGAGCTGTTTTTT
CDR3 protein: CATQRTNTGELFF

D gene: -
clone size: many
V gene: TRBV7-9
J gene: TRBJ2-7
CDR3 DNA: TGTGCCAGCAGCTCACTGCGGTACGAGCAGTACTTC
CDR3 protein: CASSSLRYEQYF

D gene: -
clone size: few
V gene: TRBV15
J gene: TRBJ2-7
CDR3 DNA: TGTGCCACCAGCAGCGAGGGGGTAAGCTACGAGCAGTACTTC
CDR3 protein: CATSSEGVSYEQYF

D gene: TRBD1
clone size: medium-sized
V gene: TRBV28
J gene: TRBJ1-2
CDR3 DNA: TGTGCCAGCGGAGGGACAGCTCCATATGGCTACACCTTC
CDR3 protein: CASGGTAPYGYTF

D gene: -
clone size: -
V gene: TRBV7-3
J gene: TRBJ2-3
CDR3 DNA: TGTGCCAGCAGCTCTCCGTTAGGGACGCAGTATTTT
CDR3 protein: CASSSPLGTQYF

D gene: -
clone size: many
V gene: TRBV7-7
J gene: TRBJ2-3
CDR3 DNA: TGTGCTAGCAGCTTTACTAACACAGATACGCAGTATTTT
CDR3 protein: CASSFTNTDTQYF

D gene: -
clone size: -
V gene: TRBV6-1
J gene: TRBJ2-7
CDR3 DNA: TGTGCCATCAGTGAATTTGTCATGGCCGGCAATGAGCAGTACTTC
CDR3 protein: CAISEFVMAGNEQYF

D gene: -
clone size: -
V gene: TRBV28
J gene: TRBJ1-6
CDR3 DNA: TGTGCCAGCATATCATCTAACCCCTCACCCCTCCACTTT
CDR3 protein: CASISSNPSPLHF

D gene: TRBD2
clone size: -
V gene: TRBV15
J gene: TRBJ2-5
CDR3 DNA: TGTGCCACGAGACCGGGACTAGCGGGATCGAGGCAAGAGACCCAGTACTTC
CDR3 protein: CATRPGLAGSRQETQYF

D gene: TRBD2
clone size: -
V gene: TRBV7-4
J gene: TRBJ2-7
CDR3 DNA: TGTGCCAGCAGCCCGGGACTAGCGGGACTCGATGAGCAGTACTTC
CDR3 protein: CASSPGLAGLDEQYF

D gene: -
clone size: -
V gene: TRBV29-1
J gene: TRBJ2-7
CDR3 DNA: TGCAGCGTTGAAGAATGGGAACAGTACTTC
CDR3 protein: CSVEEWEQYF

D gene: -
clone size: -
V gene: TRBV7-1
J gene: TRBJ2-7
CDR3 DNA: TGTGCCAGCAGCCATACAGGGACTCTTTCACCCCTCCACTTC
CDR3 protein: CASSHTGTLSPLHF

D gene: -
clone size: -
V gene: TRBV7-8
J gene: TRBJ2-7
CDR3 DNA: TGTGCCAGCAGCTCCCTCCCCCTAGCAATATTGGAGGAGCAGTACTTC
CDR3 protein: CASSSLPLAILEEQYF

D gene: -
clone size: few
V gene: TRBV7-3
J gene: TRBJ2-3
CDR3 DNA: TGTGCCAGCAGCTTAGAGGCTGTGACAGATACGCAGTATTTT
CDR3 protein: CASSLEAVTDTQYF

D gene: TRBD2
clone size: many
V gene: TRBV14
J gene: TRBJ2-4
CDR3 DNA: TGTGCCAGCAGCCAAACTCTGGCGGGAGAGGCCAAAAACATTCAGTACTTC
CDR3 protein: CASSQTLAGEAKNIQYF

D gene: -
clone size: -
V gene: TRBV6-8
J gene: TRBJ1-1
CDR3 DNA: TGTGCCAGCAGTGCGACAGGGAACACTGAAGCTTTCTTT
CDR3 protein: CASSATGNTEAFF

D gene: TRBD1
clone size: many
V gene: TRBV7-6
J gene: TRBJ2-5
CDR3 DNA: TGTGCCAGCAGCTTAGTGTATTCAGGGGGCTCTAATGAGCAGTACTTC
CDR3 protein: CASSLVYSGGSNEQYF

D gene: TRBD1
clone size: -
V gene: TRBV7-2
J gene: TRBJ2-5
CDR3 DNA: TGTGCCAGCAGCCCGGACAGGGGAGAGACCCAGTACTTC
CDR3 protein: CASSPDRGETQYF

D gene: -
clone size: -
V gene: TRBV11-2
J gene: TRBJ2-1
CDR3 DNA: TGTGCCAGCAGCTTAGCAGCAGGGTTCAACAATGAGCAGTTCTTC
CDR3 protein: CASSLAAGFNNEQFF

D gene: TRBD2
clone size: -
V gene: TRBV11-2
J gene: TRBJ2-5
CDR3 DNA: TGTGCCAGCAGCTTAGATGGTATAGCGGGAGGTCTGGAGACCCAGTACTTC
CDR3 protein: CASSLDGIAGGLETQYF

D gene: TRBD1
clone size: few
V gene: TRBV27
J gene: TRBJ1-2
CDR3 DNA: TGTGCCAGCAAAGGGACAGGGTGGGACTATGGCTACACCTTC
CDR3 protein: CASKGTGWDYGYTF

D gene: -
clone size: -
V gene: TRBV7-3
J gene: TRBJ2-3
CDR3 DNA: TGTGCCAGCAGCTTACCCCGGACCAGCGAGTTTTTAGATACGCAGTATTTT
CDR3 protein: CASSLPRTSEFLDTQYF

D gene: -
clone size: medium-sized
V gene: TRBV6-6
J gene: TRBJ2-1
CDR3 DNA: TGTGCCAGCAGTTACTCGAACCGGGGTGAGCAGTTCTTC
CDR3 protein: CASSYSNRGEQFF

D gene: -
clone size: -
V gene: TRBV7-2
J gene: TRBJ2-1
CDR3 DNA: TGTGCCAGCAGCCTTATGCTAGACTACAATGAGCAGTTCTTC
CDR3 protein: CASSLMLDYNEQFF

D gene: -
clone size: -
V gene: TRBV6-9
J gene: TRBJ2-2
CDR3 DNA: TGTGCCAGCAGTTACGGAGAGCCCGGGGAGCTGTTTTTT
CDR3 protein: CASSYGEPGELFF

D gene: TRBD2
clone size: few
V gene: TRBV7-8
J gene: TRBJ2-1
CDR3 DNA: TGTGCCAGCAGCCACCGGACTAGCGGGTCGGGTGAGCAGTTCTTC
CDR3 protein: CASSHRTSGSGEQFF

D gene: -
clone size: -
V gene: TRBV29-1
J gene: TRBJ2-6
CDR3 DNA: TGCAGCGTTCAGGGAGAGGGCTCTGGGGCCAACGTCCTGACTTTC
CDR3 protein: CSVQGEGSGANVLTF

D gene: -
clone size: -
V gene: TRBV7-2
J gene: TRBJ2-1
CDR3 DNA: TGTGCCAGCAGCCGCCCGGGCCTATTC
CDR3 protein: CASSRPGLF

D gene: -
clone size: few
V gene: TRBV7-3
J gene: TRBJ2-5
CDR3 DNA: TGTGCCAGCAGCTTAGCGGGCCTTCTTGGAGAGACCCAGTACTTC
CDR3 protein: CASSLAGLLGETQYF

D gene: -
clone size: -
V gene: TRBV11-1
J gene: TRBJ2-5
CDR3 DNA: TGTGCCAGCAGCTTAGTGGTCAGCCAAGAGACCCAGTACTTC
CDR3 protein: CASSLVVSQETQYF

D gene: TRBD2
clone size: medium-sized
V gene: TRBV7-9
J gene: TRBJ2-1
CDR3 DNA: TGTGCCAGCAGCTTAGCGCGGGGGGCACCCAACAATGAGCAGTTCTTC
CDR3 protein: CASSLARGAPNNEQFF

D gene: TRBD1
clone size: -
V gene: TRBV7-2
J gene: TRBJ1-1
CDR3 DNA: TGTGCCAGCAGCCTGACTACGGGACAGGGCTACGAGCAGTACTTT
CDR3 protein: CASSLTTGQGYEQYF

D gene: TRBD2
clone size: -
V gene: TRBV12-3/TRBV12-4
J gene: TRBJ2-7
CDR3 DNA: TGTGCCAGCAGACAATCAACGAGCGGGAGCCGTAGCGAGCAGTACTTC
CDR3 protein: CASRQSTSGSRSEQYF